This T cell receptor (beta chain) stems from a study of T cells in localized non-small cell lung cancer. V lost 1 base, J lost 4 bases, and 14 bases lay in between. CDR3 size: 15 residues. The V gene's germline CDR1 is SGHVS and CDR2 FNYEAQ. This table comes from immunoSEQ multiplex PCR, and its TCRdb copy is limited to in-frame clones, with some not included. This sample has almost 40,000 clones, with 75% to 90% found just once. This material consisted of peripheral blood mononuclear cells, taken before any cancer treatment. This TCR was recovered from a male donor aged 60 or over with stage II lung adenocarcinoma. The V call is TRBV7-6, the J call TRBJ2-7; maybe TRBD2 (7 bases). The CDR3 here is CASSLEGGAWYEQYF. CDR3 sequence (DNA): TGTGCCAGCAGCTTAGAGGGGGGGGCGTGGTACGAGCAGTACTTC.